A selection of T cell receptor beta chains follows, all from one sample in a study of T-cell memory formation after mild COVID-19. TCRdb reprocessed the 5' RACE reads via MiXCR and lists one record per CDR3 protein. The sample contains about 47,000 distinct CDR3 sequences, roughly 9.8% of which appear only once. Sequencing input: PBMCs or a T cell subset sorted from them (not recorded which). The receptors here all came from an adult woman who had mild COVID-19 (a few samples of this study predate the infection). Cell type and time point are not known. The CDR3 runs from the conserved cysteine through the conserved F or W. A D gene is named only where the DNA matches it firmly. Clone size, where shown, is once, few, many, or a class for clones that have expanded.

D gene	V gene	CDR3 length	J gene	clone size	CDR3 DNA	CDR3 protein
TRBD2	TRBV15	16	TRBJ2-5	few	TGTGCCACCAGCAGAACCCCTAGCGGGGGGGCAGAGACCCAGTACTTC	CATSRTPSGGAETQYF
-	TRBV6-1	16	TRBJ1-1	-	TGTGCCAGCAGTGAGGGGGAGGGGTTAGGGAGCACTGAAGCTTTCTTT	CASSEGEGLGSTEAFF
-	TRBV12-3/TRBV12-4	13	TRBJ2-7	-	TGTGCCAGCACCCCAGGGATATCCTACGAGCAGTACTTC	CASTPGISYEQYF
-	TRBV4-2	15	TRBJ2-1	-	TGTGCCAGCAGCCGCGGCGGGTCTGACTACAATGAGCAGTTCTTC	CASSRGGSDYNEQFF
-	TRBV10-3	13	TRBJ2-7	few	TGTGCCATCACCCAGTCGGGGGCGGGGGAGCAGTACTTC	CAITQSGAGEQYF
TRBD2	TRBV7-9	17	TRBJ2-2	-	TGTGCCAGCAGTTCCCATGTAGCGGGGGCGAACACCGGGGAGCTGTTTTTT	CASSSHVAGANTGELFF
-	TRBV15	17	TRBJ1-2	few	TGTGCCACCAGCAGAGATGGGTCGGCATTACCTTACTATGGCTACACCTTC	CATSRDGSALPYYGYTF
TRBD2	TRBV6-5	14	TRBJ2-3	-	TGTGCCAGCAGTTCGACTAGCCCGGCAGATACGCAGTATTTT	CASSSTSPADTQYF
TRBD1	TRBV14	15	TRBJ1-1	few	TGTGCCAGCAGCCAAGAAATCCACAGGGGAGGTGAAGCTTTCTTT	CASSQEIHRGGEAFF
-	TRBV6-2/TRBV6-3	12	TRBJ1-2	few	TGTGCCAGCATTTCAGACGACGGGGGCTACACCTTC	CASISDDGGYTF
TRBD1	TRBV11-2	13	TRBJ2-1	few	TGTGCCAGCAGACGGACAGGAGACAATGAGCAGTTCTTC	CASRRTGDNEQFF
-	TRBV5-6	14	TRBJ2-5	-	TGTGCCAGCAGCTACGGGGTTGGAATGGAGACCCAGTACTTC	CASSYGVGMETQYF
-	TRBV7-2	14	TRBJ2-3	many	TGTGCCAGCAGCTTACAGGGGTACACAGATACGCAGTATTTT	CASSLQGYTDTQYF
-	TRBV6-5	14	TRBJ1-1	few	TGTGCCAGCAGTTATCGCAGGGGGAACACTGAAGCTTTCTTT	CASSYRRGNTEAFF
-	TRBV6-4	14	TRBJ2-1	many	TGTGCCAGCAGTGACTTGGGGGGTAACAATGAGCAGTTCTTC	CASSDLGGNNEQFF
-	TRBV12-3/TRBV12-4	15	TRBJ1-6	few	TGTGCCAGCAGCTACCGGGACCGGTATAATTCACCCCTCCACTTT	CASSYRDRYNSPLHF
TRBD2	TRBV9	16	TRBJ2-5	many	TGTGCCAGCAGCGTAGCTCCAGGACTAGCCCAAGAGACCCAGTACTTC	CASSVAPGLAQETQYF
TRBD2	TRBV4-3	15	TRBJ2-7	-	TGCGCCAGCAGCCGGGCGGGAGGGCCTGGGTACGAGCAGTACTTC	CASSRAGGPGYEQYF
TRBD2	TRBV20-1	14	TRBJ2-2	-	TGCAGTGCGAAGGGACTAGCGGACACCGGGGAGCTGTTTTTT	CSAKGLADTGELFF
-	TRBV5-1	14	TRBJ2-7	many	TGCGCCAGCTCTCGGGAGGGACAGACCTACGAGCAGTACTTC	CASSREGQTYEQYF
TRBD1	TRBV20-1	14	TRBJ2-4	-	TGCAGTGCTGCGACAGGGGTAACCAAAAACATTCAGTACTTC	CSAATGVTKNIQYF
-	TRBV4-3	15	TRBJ2-1	-	TGCGCCAGCAGCCTTAAAACACTGACCTACAATGAGCAGTTCTTC	CASSLKTLTYNEQFF
-	TRBV5-1	16	TRBJ1-6	few	TGCGCCAGCAGCTTGGGGCCAGGCAAAGGCGGTTCACCCCTCCACTTT	CASSLGPGKGGSPLHF
TRBD1	TRBV7-9	16	TRBJ1-1	-	TGTGCCAGCAGCTCCGATGGGACAGGGGGCCACACTGAAGCTTTCTTT	CASSSDGTGGHTEAFF
TRBD1	TRBV29-1	14	TRBJ2-1	many	TGCAGCGTTGAGGTGACAGGGGGCATGACTGAGCAGTTCTTC	CSVEVTGGMTEQFF
-	TRBV29-1	13	TRBJ2-1	many	TGCAGCGTTGAATCCAGGCAACACAATGAGCAGTTCTTC	CSVESRQHNEQFF
-	TRBV3-1	15	TRBJ2-1	-	TGTGCCAGCAGCCAAGGTGGGGGACACGGAGGGAAGCAGTTCTTC	CASSQGGGHGGKQFF
-	TRBV7-9	12	TRBJ2-2	many	TGTGCCAGCAGCGAGGGGCCAACGGAGCTGTTTTTT	CASSEGPTELFF
TRBD1	TRBV27	18	TRBJ1-1	many	TGTGCCAGCAGTTTAACAGGGGGATCCCTCATCCTGAACACTGAAGCTTTCTTT	CASSLTGGSLILNTEAFF
-	TRBV12-3/TRBV12-4	12	TRBJ1-2	many	TGTGCCAGCAAGGAGGAAAACTATGGCTACACCTTC	CASKEENYGYTF
-	TRBV6-6	18	TRBJ2-2	-	TGTGCCAGCAGTTACGACGGGCTCAGCGGCGACCCCACCGGGGAGCTGTTTTTT	CASSYDGLSGDPTGELFF